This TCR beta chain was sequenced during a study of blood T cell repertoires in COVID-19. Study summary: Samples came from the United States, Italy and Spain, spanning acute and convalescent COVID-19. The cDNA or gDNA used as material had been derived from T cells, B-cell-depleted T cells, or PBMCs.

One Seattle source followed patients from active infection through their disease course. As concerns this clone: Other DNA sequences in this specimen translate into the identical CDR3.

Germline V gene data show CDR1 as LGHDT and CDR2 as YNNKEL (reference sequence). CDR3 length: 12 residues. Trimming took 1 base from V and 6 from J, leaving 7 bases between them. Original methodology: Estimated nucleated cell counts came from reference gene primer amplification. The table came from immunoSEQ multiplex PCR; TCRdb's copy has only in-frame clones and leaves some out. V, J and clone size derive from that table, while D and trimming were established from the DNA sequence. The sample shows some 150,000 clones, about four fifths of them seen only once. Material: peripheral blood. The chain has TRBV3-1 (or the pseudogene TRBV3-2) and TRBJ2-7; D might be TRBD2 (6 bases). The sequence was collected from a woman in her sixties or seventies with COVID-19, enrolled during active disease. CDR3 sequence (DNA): TGTGCCAGCAGCCAAGGCGGGGTCGAGCAGTACTTC. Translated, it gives CASSQGGVEQYF.